These T cell receptor beta chains were read from a single sample in a study of T cells in Graves' hyperthyroidism and ophthalmopathy. Via MiXCR, TCRdb re-called the multiplex PCR reads, giving one row per CDR3 protein. This sample has almost 600,000 distinct CDR3 sequences, with approximately 13% found just once. The source material was blood. The origin of the receptors is a woman aged 30 to 39 with Graves' hyperthyroidism that later progressed to Graves' ophthalmopathy. Both conserved end residues are part of each CDR3. Fields, in order: clone size, J gene, D gene, V gene, CDR3 DNA, CDR3 protein. D genes are given only for firm matches. Clone size is shown for a subset of rows, as once, few, many or a class of expanded clone.

many,TRBJ1-1,NA,TRBV29-1,TGCAGCGTTGATATTCAGAACACTGAAGCTTTCTTT,CSVDIQNTEAFF
many,TRBJ1-1,NA,TRBV11-2,TGTGCCAGCAGTTCCCTCAGGGGTAGAGGAGCTTTCTTT,CASSSLRGRGAFF
many,TRBJ2-3,TRBD2,TRBV12-3/TRBV12-4,TGTGCCAGCAGTGCGCGACTAGCGGGAGCGGCAGATACGCAGTATTTT,CASSARLAGAADTQYF
NA,TRBJ2-2,NA,TRBV7-7,TGTGCTAGCAGACCTCTAGCAACCAACACCGGGGAGCTGTTTTTT,CASRPLATNTGELFF
many,TRBJ2-1,NA,TRBV15,TGTGCCACCAGCAGAGATTACTCCCTAGCGTACAATGAGCAGTTCTTC,CATSRDYSLAYNEQFF
few,TRBJ1-2,NA,TRBV6-1,TGTGCCAGCACCCCGGGGCCAGTTTACAGCTACACCTTC,CASTPGPVYSYTF
many,TRBJ1-1,TRBD1,TRBV6-1,TGTGCCAGCATGACAGGGGGCCGTACTGAAGCTTTCTTT,CASMTGGRTEAFF
many,TRBJ2-1,TRBD2,TRBV7-3,TGTGCCAGCAGCCACAGAGGGGTTGGGGACTACCTCGGCAATGAGCAGTTCTTC,CASSHRGVGDYLGNEQFF
many,TRBJ2-7,NA,TRBV2,TGTGCCAGCAGGGCTGGCGCCTACGAGCAGTACTTC,CASRAGAYEQYF
NA,TRBJ2-3,NA,TRBV6-2/TRBV6-3,TGTGCCAGCGGGGGCCCCTTAAGCACAGATACGCAGTATTTT,CASGGPLSTDTQYF
many,TRBJ2-1,TRBD2,TRBV11-2,TGTGCCAGCAGCTTAGAAATGCTGCAGCGGGGCCCGAGCGATGAGCAGTTCTTC,CASSLEMLQRGPSDEQFF
many,TRBJ2-1,NA,TRBV30,TGTGCCTGGAGCCCCGGGACCCACAATGAGCAGTTCTTC,CAWSPGTHNEQFF
many,TRBJ1-2,NA,TRBV5-1,TGCGCCAGCAGCCCAGCCGGAAGCTATGGCTACACCTTC,CASSPAGSYGYTF